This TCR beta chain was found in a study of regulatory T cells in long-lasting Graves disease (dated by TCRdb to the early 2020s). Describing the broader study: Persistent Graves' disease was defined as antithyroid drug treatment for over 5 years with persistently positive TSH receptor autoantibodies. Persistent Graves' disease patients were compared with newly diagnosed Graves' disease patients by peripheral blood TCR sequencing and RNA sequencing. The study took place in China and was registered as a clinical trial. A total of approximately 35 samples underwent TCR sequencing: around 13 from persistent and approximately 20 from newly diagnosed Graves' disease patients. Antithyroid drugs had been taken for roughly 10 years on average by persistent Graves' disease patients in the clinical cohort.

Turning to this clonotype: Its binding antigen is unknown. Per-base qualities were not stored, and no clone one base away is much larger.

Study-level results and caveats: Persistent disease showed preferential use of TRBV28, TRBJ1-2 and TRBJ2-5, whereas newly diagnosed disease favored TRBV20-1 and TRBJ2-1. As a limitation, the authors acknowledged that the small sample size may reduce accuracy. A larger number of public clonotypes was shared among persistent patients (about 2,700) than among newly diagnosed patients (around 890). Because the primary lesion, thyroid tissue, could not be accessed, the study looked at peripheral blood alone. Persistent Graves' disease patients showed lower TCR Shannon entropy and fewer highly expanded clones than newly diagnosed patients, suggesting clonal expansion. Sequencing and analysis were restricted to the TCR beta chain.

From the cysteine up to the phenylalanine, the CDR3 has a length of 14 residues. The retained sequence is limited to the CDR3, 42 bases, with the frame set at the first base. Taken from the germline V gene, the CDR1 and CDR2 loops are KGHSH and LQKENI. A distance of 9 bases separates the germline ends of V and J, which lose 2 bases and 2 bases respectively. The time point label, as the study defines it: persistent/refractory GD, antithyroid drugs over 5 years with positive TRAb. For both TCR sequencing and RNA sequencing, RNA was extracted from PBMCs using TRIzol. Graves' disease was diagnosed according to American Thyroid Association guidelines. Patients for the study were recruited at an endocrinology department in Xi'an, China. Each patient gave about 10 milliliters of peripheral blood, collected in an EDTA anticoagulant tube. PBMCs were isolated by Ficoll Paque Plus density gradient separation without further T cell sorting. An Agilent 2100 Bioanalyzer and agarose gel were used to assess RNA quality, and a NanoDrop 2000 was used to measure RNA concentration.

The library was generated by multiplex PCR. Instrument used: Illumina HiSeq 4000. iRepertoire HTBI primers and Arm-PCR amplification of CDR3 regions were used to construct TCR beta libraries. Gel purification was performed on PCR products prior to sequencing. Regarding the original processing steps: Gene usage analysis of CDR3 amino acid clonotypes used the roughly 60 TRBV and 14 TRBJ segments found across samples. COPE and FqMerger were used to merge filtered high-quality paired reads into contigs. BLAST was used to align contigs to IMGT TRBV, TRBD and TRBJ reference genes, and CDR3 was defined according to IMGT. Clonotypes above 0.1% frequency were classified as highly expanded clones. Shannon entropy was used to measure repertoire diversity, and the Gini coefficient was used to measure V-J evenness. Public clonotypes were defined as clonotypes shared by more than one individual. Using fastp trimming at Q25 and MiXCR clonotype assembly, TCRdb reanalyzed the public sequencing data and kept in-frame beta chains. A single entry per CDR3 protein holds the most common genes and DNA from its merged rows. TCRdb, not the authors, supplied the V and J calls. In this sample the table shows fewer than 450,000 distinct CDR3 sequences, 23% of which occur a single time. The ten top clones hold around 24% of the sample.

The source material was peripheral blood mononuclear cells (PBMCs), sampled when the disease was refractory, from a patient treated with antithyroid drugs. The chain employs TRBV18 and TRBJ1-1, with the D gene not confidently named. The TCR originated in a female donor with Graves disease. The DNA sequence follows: TGTGCCAGCTCACCAATCCAACTCAACACTGAAGCTTTCTTT. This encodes CASSPIQLNTEAFF.